The 5 T cell receptor beta chains given below trace back to one sample, sequenced in a study of blood T cell repertoires in COVID-19. TCRdb's copy holds only in-frame clones and misses some; the assay was immunoSEQ multiplex PCR. The sample has around 160,000 clones, 75% to 85% seen once. The sequenced sample consisted of peripheral blood. These receptors were obtained from a man in his fifties or sixties with active or convalescent COVID-19.

This clone has a single count. In nucleotides, the CDR3 is TGTGCCACCAGCGCTTCGGGGGTGGAGGGCTACACCTTC. It is translated as CATSASGVEGYTF. This rearrangement joins TRBV24-1 to TRBJ1-2; TRBD1 is a possible D gene (5 bases). The CDR3 length is 13 residues. Germline values: CDR1 KGHDR, CDR2 SFDVKD. V dropped 7 bases and J dropped 8 bases, with 16 bases sitting between them.

As for this clone: A junction end diverges from the germline sequence, so it may reflect a read error. The gene calls are TRBV5-1 and TRBJ2-7; D unclear. The CDR3 runs to 13 residues. Germline loops: CDR1 SGHRS, CDR2 YFSETQ. The CDR3 is CASSLAQSSEQYF. In nucleotides, the CDR3 is TGCGCCAGCAGCCTGGCACAATCCTCCGAGCAGTACTTC. The variable domain in full, with the rest retrieved from reference TRBV5-1 and TRBJ2-7, is KAGVTQTPRYLIKTRGQQVTLSCSPISGHRSVSWYQQTPGQGLQFLFEYFSETQRNKGNFPGRFSGRQFSNSRSEMNVSTLELGDSALYLCASSLAQSSEQYFGPGTRLTVT.

The sample holds many counts of this clone. The chain combines TRBV7-2 with TRBJ2-7; 11 bases are a match to TRBD2. V shed 3 bases, J shed 0 bases, and the junction held 1 base outside the gene matches. Germline values: CDR1 SGHTA, CDR2 FQGNSA. This CDR3 is 15 amino acids long. The CDR3 region is CASSLGLAASYEQYF. CDR3 coding DNA: TGTGCCAGCAGCTTGGGACTAGCGGCCTCCTACGAGCAGTACTTC.

V and J are TRBV28 and TRBJ2-4, with D uncertain. V gave up 3 bases and J gave up 1 base, with 10 bases separating them. This CDR3 has 15 amino acids. The germline V gene has CDR1 MDHEN and CDR2 SYDVKM. CDR3 nucleotides: TGTGCCAGCAGTTTGTCGGTGTTTGCCAAAAACATTCAGTACTTC. Translation: CASSLSVFAKNIQYF.

The gene calls are TRBV29-1 and TRBJ2-3; D call uncertain. Trimming removed 5 bases from V and 1 base from J, with 13 bases in between. The CDR3 loop spans 14 amino acids. Germline V gene data show CDR1 as SQVTM and CDR2 as ANQGSEA. In DNA, the CDR3 is TGCAGCGTTAGTGGCAGCCAGGGCACAGATACGCAGTATTTT. This sequence encodes CSVSGSQGTDTQYF.